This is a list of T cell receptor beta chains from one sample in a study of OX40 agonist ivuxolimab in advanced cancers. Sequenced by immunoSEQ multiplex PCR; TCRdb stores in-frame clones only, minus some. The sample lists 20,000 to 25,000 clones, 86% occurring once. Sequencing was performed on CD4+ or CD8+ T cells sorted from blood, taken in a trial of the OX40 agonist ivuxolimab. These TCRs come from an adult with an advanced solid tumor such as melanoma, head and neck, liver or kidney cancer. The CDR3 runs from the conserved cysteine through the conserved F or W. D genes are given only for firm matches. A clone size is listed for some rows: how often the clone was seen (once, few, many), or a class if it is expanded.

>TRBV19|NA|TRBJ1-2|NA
TGTGCCAGTAGTATAGGAGTTACAGCTAACTATGGCTACACCTTC
CASSIGVTANYGYTF
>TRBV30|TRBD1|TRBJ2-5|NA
TGTGCCTGGGGTACAGGGGGAGAGACCCAGTACTTC
CAWGTGGETQYF
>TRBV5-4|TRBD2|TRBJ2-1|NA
TGTGCCAGCAGCACAAACGGGAGGGCCTACAATGAGCAGTTCTTC
CASSTNGRAYNEQFF
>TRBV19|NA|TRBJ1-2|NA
TGTGCCAGTAGTGCCCGCCGGGGCCAGCCCTATGGCTACACCTTC
CASSARRGQPYGYTF
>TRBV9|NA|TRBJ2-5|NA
TGTGCCAGCAGCGGGTTTAATAAGACCCAGTACTTC
CASSGFNKTQYF
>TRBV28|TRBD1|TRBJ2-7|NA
TGTGCCAGCAGCCGCGGAAACCCCGGGACAGGCTACGAGCAGTACTTC
CASSRGNPGTGYEQYF
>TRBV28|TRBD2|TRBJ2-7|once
TGTGCCAGCAGTTTTCCTACCAGCGGGAGTTACTACGAGCAGTACTTC
CASSFPTSGSYYEQYF
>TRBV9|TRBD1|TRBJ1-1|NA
TGTGCCAGCAGCGGTAATACAGGGGCTAACACTGAAGCTTTCTTT
CASSGNTGANTEAFF
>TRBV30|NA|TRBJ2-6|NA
TGTGCCTGGAGTGTAGACGCCTCTGGGGCCAACGTCCTGACTTTC
CAWSVDASGANVLTF
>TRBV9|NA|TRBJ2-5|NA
TGTGCCAGCAGCGTAGGGGTGGGCAGGGACCAAGAGACCCAGTACTTC
CASSVGVGRDQETQYF
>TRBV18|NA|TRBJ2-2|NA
TGTGCCAGCTCAGAGTACACCGGGGAGCTGTTTTTT
CASSEYTGELFF
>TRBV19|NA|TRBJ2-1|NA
TGTGCCAGTAGTCTTCAACAGACCTACTACAATGAGCAGTTCTTC
CASSLQQTYYNEQFF
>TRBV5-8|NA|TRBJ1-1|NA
TGTGCCAGCAGCTTCGGGAGGAACACTGAAGCTTTCTTT
CASSFGRNTEAFF
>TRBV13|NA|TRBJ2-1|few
TGTGCCAGCAGCTCAACCGGGACAGAGCAGTTCTTC
CASSSTGTEQFF
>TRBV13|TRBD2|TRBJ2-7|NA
TGTGCCAGCAGCTGGGGTAGCGGGAGGGGTTTTTACGAGCAGTACTTC
CASSWGSGRGFYEQYF
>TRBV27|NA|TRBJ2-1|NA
TGTGCCAGCAGTCAGACAGGGTGGAGGGGCAATGAGCAGTTCTTC
CASSQTGWRGNEQFF
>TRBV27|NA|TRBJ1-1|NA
TGTGCCAGCAGTTTATCTTTTCTGAAGCCTGAAGCTTTCTTT
CASSLSFLKPEAFF
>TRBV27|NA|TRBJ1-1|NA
TGTGCCAGCAAAAAAGGGGGTTCTGAAGCTTTCTTT
CASKKGGSEAFF
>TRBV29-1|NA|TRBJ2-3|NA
TGCAGCGTGGGGGGGGGCAGCTTTAGCACAGATACGCAGTATTTT
CSVGGGSFSTDTQYF
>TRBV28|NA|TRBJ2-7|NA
TGTGCCAGCACCGTACCGGGGACCACCTACGAGCAGTACTTC
CASTVPGTTYEQYF
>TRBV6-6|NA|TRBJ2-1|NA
TGTGCCAGCAGTTATGCGGCACAATACAATGAGCAGTTCTTC
CASSYAAQYNEQFF
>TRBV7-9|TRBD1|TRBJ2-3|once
TGTGCCAGCAGCCCGGGACAGACCACAGATACGCAGTATTTT
CASSPGQTTDTQYF
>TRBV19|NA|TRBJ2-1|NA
TGTGCCAGTGCCTCGGGAAGGACAGAAGTCTTC
CASASGRTEVF
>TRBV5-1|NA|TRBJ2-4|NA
TGCGCCAGCAGCTCCCTACAGGCTTTTGAGGACATTCAGTACTTC
CASSSLQAFEDIQYF
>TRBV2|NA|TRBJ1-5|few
TGTGCCAGCAGTCTCTCGTCTTTTGGGCAGCCCCAGCATTTT
CASSLSSFGQPQHF
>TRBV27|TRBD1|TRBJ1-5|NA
TGTGCCAGCAGTCGAACAACAGGGGGCAATCAGCCCCAGCATTTT
CASSRTTGGNQPQHF
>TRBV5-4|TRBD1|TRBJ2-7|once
TGTGCCAGCAGCTCGCCGGGACAGGGGATATACGAGCAGTACTTC
CASSSPGQGIYEQYF
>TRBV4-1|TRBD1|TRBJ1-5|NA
TGCGCCAGCAGATCTACAGGGGGCAACAATCAGCCCCAGCATTTT
CASRSTGGNNQPQHF
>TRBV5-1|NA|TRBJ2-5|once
TGCGCCAGCAGCTTGGAATGGACAAAAAACCCAGAGACCCAGTACTTC
CASSLEWTKNPETQYF
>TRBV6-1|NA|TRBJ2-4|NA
TGTGCCAGCAGTGAAGCCTCGCGAGGGGCGAAAAAGATTCAGTACTTC
CASSEASRGAKKIQYF
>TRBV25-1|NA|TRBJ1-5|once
TGTGCCAGCAGTGGGGGAAACAATCAGCCCCAGCATTTT
CASSGGNNQPQHF
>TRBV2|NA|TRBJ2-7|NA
TGTGCCAGCAGTGGATTAGGGGAAGAGGCCTACGAGCAGTACTTC
CASSGLGEEAYEQYF
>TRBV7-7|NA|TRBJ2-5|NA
TGTGCTAGCAGCTTTGGGCCAGGGCGGCGAGAGACCCAGTACTTC
CASSFGPGRRETQYF
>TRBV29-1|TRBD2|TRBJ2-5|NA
TGCAGCGTTGAATTGGGACTAGGGTCTTCAGAGACCCAGTACTTC
CSVELGLGSSETQYF
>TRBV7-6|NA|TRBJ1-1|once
TGTGCCAGCAGCTTTGGAGAGCACGCCAGCACTGAAGCTTTCTTT
CASSFGEHASTEAFF
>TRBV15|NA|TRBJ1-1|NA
TGTGCCACCAGCAGGGAGCCTGGGGTCCTGAACACTGAAGCTTTCTTT
CATSREPGVLNTEAFF
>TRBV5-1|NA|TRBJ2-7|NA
TGCGCCAGCAGCCAACTAATAAGGACCCGTAGGGGTTACGAGCAGTACTTC
CASSQLIRTRRGYEQYF
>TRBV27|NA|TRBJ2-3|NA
TGTGCCAGCAGTTTAGTGGGTTATGAGACGCAGTATTTT
CASSLVGYETQYF
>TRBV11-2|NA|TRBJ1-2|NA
TGTGCCAGCAGCTTGGGTATTGGCTATGGCTACACCTTC
CASSLGIGYGYTF
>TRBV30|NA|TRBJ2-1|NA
TGTGCCTGGAGGGGGTGGGCAGTTTACAATGAGCAGTTCTTC
CAWRGWAVYNEQFF
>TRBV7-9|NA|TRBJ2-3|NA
TGTGCCAGCAGCGCCCCTTCTAGCCTACAGCTTGCGGATACGCAGTATTTT
CASSAPSSLQLADTQYF
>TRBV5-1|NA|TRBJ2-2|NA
TGCGCCAGCAGCTTGGTGACAGTCTACACCGGGGAGCTGTTTTTT
CASSLVTVYTGELFF
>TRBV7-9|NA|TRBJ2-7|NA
TGTGCCAGCAGCTTAAGGACAAAGTACGAGCAGTACTTC
CASSLRTKYEQYF
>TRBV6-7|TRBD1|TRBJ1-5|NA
TGTGCCAGCAGTTACTCCCCCCTCGGACAGGGGGTCAATCAGCCCCAGCATTTT
CASSYSPLGQGVNQPQHF
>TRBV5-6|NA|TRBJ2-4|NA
TGTGCCAGCAGCTTGGCCTACAGTGCTAGCAAAAACATTCAGTACTTC
CASSLAYSASKNIQYF
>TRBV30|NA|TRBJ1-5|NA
TGTGCCTCAACCCCCCAGGGAAATAATCAGCCCCAGCATTTT
CASTPQGNNQPQHF